This T cell receptor (beta chain) came from a study of shared clonotypes between healthy human individuals. The germline V gene has CDR1 SGHNT and CDR2 YENEEA. V was cut by 8 bases and J by 4 bases, with 11 bases left in between. The CDR3 length is 12 residues. The method was immunoSEQ multiplex PCR; TCRdb's version includes in-frame clones alone and lacks a portion of them. The sample shows roughly 1,000,000 clones, 78% of them seen only once. Sequences were obtained from memory CD4+ T cells from PBMCs. Subset here: CD45RA-negative fraction. V usage is TRBV11-3 and J usage is TRBJ1-2; the D gene is possibly TRBD1 (6 bases). The clonotype comes from a man aged 18 to 29 in good health. Some clones in this sample may be carry-over from other donors' samples. DNA for the CDR3: TGTGCCAGCTGGAGGGGGTCCTATGGCTACACCTTC. It specifies CASWRGSYGYTF.